In this sample, the clone carrying this T cell receptor (beta chain) turned up many times. The CDR3 runs to 12 residues. Germline V CDR1 and CDR2: SNHLY, FYNNEI. Trimming stripped 6 bases from V and 5 bases from J, with 10 bases between. Reasons for excluding patients were uncontrolled infection, other autoimmune disease, pregnancy or lactation. This entry comes from a study of T cells in Graves' hyperthyroidism and ophthalmopathy. What was amplified from RNA transcripts were TCR beta CDR3 regions. HTBI primers were used for first-round RT-PCR of the TCR CDR3. In TCRdb, the multiplex PCR reads were re-called with MiXCR into one record per CDR3 protein. The data contain more than 550,000 distinct CDR3 sequences, roughly 46% of them singletons.

The chain combines TRBV2 with TRBJ2-5; weak D call: TRBD2 (6 bases). The TCR sequence derives from an adult man with Graves' disease, either hyperthyroidism or ophthalmopathy (not recorded which). The sequenced sample was peripheral blood or thyroid tissue (not recorded which). CDR3: CASSGGGETQYF. The CDR3 DNA reads as TGTGCCAGCAGCGGGGGTGGCGAGACCCAGTACTTC.